A single sample gave rise to the 16 T cell receptor beta chains below, sequenced in a study of blood T cells in healthy people across ages. Through a sample-barcoded 5' primer and a J-beta primer mix, a second PCR was run for roughly 6 to 11 cycles. Each CDR3 protein gets one entry after TCRdb re-called the 5' RACE reads with MiXCR. The sample consists of approximately 1,000,000 distinct CDR3 sequences, roughly two fifths of them appearing once. The sample was blood. These receptors were collected from a young man in good health.

The rearrangement links TRBV20-1 to TRBJ2-7; TRBD2 is a possible D gene (6 bases). Germline CDR1 reads DFQATT; CDR2 reads SNEGSKA (reference sequence). The CDR3 loop spans 13 amino acids. The CDR3 nucleotides are TGCAGCCCTAGGGGACTGAGCTCCTACGAGCAGTACTTC. Translating it yields CSPRGLSSYEQYF.

A word on this clonotype: This may come from a read error, since a much larger clone is one base off. The chain couples TRBV7-2 to TRBJ1-2, with D possibly matching TRBD1 (6 bases). The CDR3 runs 14 residues. CDR1 and CDR2 from the germline V gene are SGHTA and FQGNSA. CDR3 amino acids: CASSFRGANYGHTF. The DNA of the CDR3 is TGTGCCAGCAGCTTCAGGGGAGCTAACTATGGCCACACCTTC.

The chain combines TRBV9 with TRBJ2-2, with TRBD1 matching 9 bases. Germline CDR1 SGDLS, CDR2 YYNGEE. The CDR3 totals 16 residues. Germline trimming cut 3 bases from V and 5 bases from J; bases unmatched to any gene: 8. In DNA, the CDR3 is TGTGCCAGCAGCGCCGCCGGGACAGGGAGAACCGGGGAGCTGTTTTTT. It yields the protein CASSAAGTGRTGELFF.

This clonotype was observed a handful of times. This chain links TRBV10-3 with TRBJ1-1, with TRBD1 as a possible D gene (6 bases). From germline, CDR1 is ENHRY and CDR2 SYGVKD. The CDR3 has 14 residues. Trimming removed 6 bases from V and 0 bases from J, with 11 bases in between. Written as DNA, the CDR3 is TGTGCCATCAGCCAACAGGGTATGAACACTGAAGCTTTCTTT. Its protein product is CAISQQGMNTEAFF.

V and J are TRBV11-2 and TRBJ2-2; 11 nucleotides match TRBD2. The germline V gene encodes CDR1 SGHAT and CDR2 FQNNGV. The V and J ends lost 2 bases and 3 bases, in that order; junction bases with no gene match: 2. The CDR3 is 16 amino acids. CDR3 loop: CASSLLSGGDTGELFF. Here the CDR3 DNA reads TGTGCCAGCAGCTTACTTAGCGGGGGGGACACCGGGGAGCTGTTTTTT.

This rearrangement joins TRBV15 to TRBJ2-1; perhaps TRBD1 as D (6 bases). Germline V gene lookup returns CDR1 LNHNV and CDR2 YYDKDF (reference sequence). The ends were cut back, 0 bases at V and 3 bases at J, with 9 bases in the middle. The CDR3 has 15 amino acids. The CDR3 reads CATSRETGNYNEQFF. CDR3 DNA sequence: TGTGCCACCAGCAGAGAGACAGGCAACTACAATGAGCAGTTCTTC.

This clonotype was detected a few times. The genes are TRBV10-3 and TRBJ1-5, with D perhaps TRBD1 (5 bases). There are 13 residues in the CDR3. From germline, CDR1 is ENHRY and CDR2 SYGVKD. The V end was cut by 7 bases, the J end by 1 base, with 8 bases between. The CDR3 region is CAIKQASNQPQHF. CDR3 sequence (DNA): TGTGCCATCAAACAGGCCAGCAATCAGCCCCAGCATTTT.

This clonotype has only a few counts. The chain employs TRBV30 and TRBJ2-1; D might be TRBD2 (5 bases). Trimming stripped 5 bases from V and 4 bases from J, with 9 bases between. The V gene's germline CDR1 is GTSNPN and CDR2 SVGIG (reference sequence). This CDR3 region has 12 residues. In DNA form, the CDR3 reads TGTGCCTGGGGAACTAGTTACAATGAGCAGTTCTTC. Protein sequence: CAWGTSYNEQFF.

This clonotype appeared a few times. This rearrangement joins TRBV20-1 to TRBJ1-2; D gene ambiguous. The CDR3 is 13 amino acids. V was cut by 0 bases and J by 6 bases, with 11 bases left in between. The V gene's germline CDR1 is DFQATT and CDR2 SNEGSKA (reference sequence). CDR3 loop: CSARDRGGDGYTF. The CDR3 DNA reads TGCAGTGCTAGAGATCGGGGTGGTGATGGCTACACCTTC.

The chain joins TRBV3-1 to TRBJ1-4, with D unresolved. CDR3 length: 15 amino acids. The V gene lost 3 bases and the J gene lost 5 bases, with 13 bases spanning the gap. Germline CDR1 and CDR2: LGHDT and YNNKEL (reference sequence). The CDR3 reads CASSQRTARNEKLFF. The CDR3 bases are TGTGCCAGCAGCCAGAGGACGGCCAGGAATGAAAAACTGTTTTTT.

V and J are TRBV20-1 and TRBJ1-5; D possibly corresponds to TRBD1 (5 bases). With 3 bases removed from V and 0 bases from J, the gap between germline ends came to 12 bases. The CDR3 consists of 15 residues. Per germline, CDR1 DFQATT and CDR2 SNEGSKA (reference sequence). This CDR3 is CSASSGDYSNQPQHF. As DNA, the CDR3 is TGCAGTGCTAGTTCGGGGGATTATAGCAATCAGCCCCAGCATTTT.

In regard to this clonotype: The junction shows a germline mismatch at one end, possibly a read error. This rearrangement joins TRBV6-2 or TRBV6-3 to TRBJ2-1; unclear D gene. CDR1 and CDR2 (germline): MNHEY, SVGEGT. The CDR3 is made up of 16 amino acids. The CDR3 DNA follows: TGTGCCAGCAGTTACTCTTTGGAAAAGACGGGCAATGGGCAGTTCTTC. It specifies CASSYSLEKTGNGQFF.

There are a few counts of this clonotype. The J gene is TRBJ2-3, the V gene TRBV13, with 14 positions matching TRBD2. V trimming: 6 bases; J trimming: 5 bases; junction bases outside the gene matches: 4. The CDR3 spans 15 residues. Looked up from germline, CDR1 is PRHDT and CDR2 is FYEKMQ (reference sequence). Written as DNA, the CDR3 is TGTGCCAGCAGGTCGACTAGCGGGGGGGTAGATACGCAGTATTTT. Translating gives CASRSTSGGVDTQYF.

Notes on this clonotype: A much larger clone sits a single nucleotide away, making a read error possible. V is TRBV29-1 and J is TRBJ2-3; D tentatively reads TRBD1 or TRBD2 (5 bases each). The germline CDR1 and CDR2 sequences are SQVTM and ANQGSEA. The CDR3 loop spans 13 amino acids. The CDR3 sequence is CGVEGRSTDTQYF. In DNA form, the CDR3 reads TGCGGCGTTGAGGGACGTAGCACAGATACGCAGTATTTT.

The chain is built from TRBV7-3 and TRBJ2-7; D call uncertain. The CDR3 length is 13 residues. The germline V gene has CDR1 SGHTA and CDR2 FQGTGA. Trimming pared 0 bases from V and 5 bases from J, leaving 8 bases between. In nucleotides, the CDR3 is TGTGCCAGCAGCTTAACCGAGGTACACGAGCAGTACTTC. This encodes CASSLTEVHEQYF.

This clonotype occurred a few times. This rearrangement joins TRBV20-1 to TRBJ2-1, with D perhaps matching TRBD1 or TRBD2 (5 bases each). This CDR3 spans 14 amino acids. The ends were cut back, 3 bases at V and 12 bases at J, with 21 bases in the middle. Looked up from germline, CDR1 is DFQATT and CDR2 is SNEGSKA (reference sequence). The CDR3 DNA sequence: TGCAGTGCTAGTGGGGTCCGGGACGCAAGCACGCAGTTCTTC. Translation: CSASGVRDASTQFF.